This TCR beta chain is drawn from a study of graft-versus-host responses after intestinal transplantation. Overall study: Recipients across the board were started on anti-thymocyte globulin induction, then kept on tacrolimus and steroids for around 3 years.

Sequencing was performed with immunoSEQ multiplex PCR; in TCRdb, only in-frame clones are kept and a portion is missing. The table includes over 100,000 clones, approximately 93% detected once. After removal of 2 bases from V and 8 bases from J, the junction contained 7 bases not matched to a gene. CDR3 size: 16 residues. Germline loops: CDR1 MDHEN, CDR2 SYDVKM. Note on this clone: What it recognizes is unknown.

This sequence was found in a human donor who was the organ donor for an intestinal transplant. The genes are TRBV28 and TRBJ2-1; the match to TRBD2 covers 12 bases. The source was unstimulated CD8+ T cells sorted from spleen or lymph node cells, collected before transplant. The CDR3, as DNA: TGTGCCAGCAGTTTACTTGGACTAGCGGGAATCGATGAGCAGTTCTTC. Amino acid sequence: CASSLLGLAGIDEQFF.